These 9 T cell receptor beta chains originate from one sample sequenced in a study of T cell responses to AZD1222 COVID-19 vaccine. The repertoire was sequenced with immunoSEQ multiplex PCR; TCRdb's copy has only in-frame clones and lacks some. This table holds approximately 150,000 clones, around 90% found once. Sequencing was performed on peripheral blood, taken on day 0 of AZD1222 vaccination. The receptors were gathered from an adult in good health.

This chain links TRBV6-5 with TRBJ2-1; 12 bases are shared with TRBD2. Germline CDR1 MNHEY, CDR2 SVGAGI. The CDR3 has 15 residues. Trimming at V came to 6 bases and at J to 9 bases, leaving 9 bases not matched to a gene. In DNA form, the CDR3 reads TGTGCCAGCAGCCAAGGACTAGCGGGAAAGGGTGAGCAGTTCTTC. Its protein is CASSQGLAGKGEQFF.

The chain couples TRBV9 to TRBJ2-2; D is unclear. CDR3 length: 15 residues. The V gene's germline CDR1 is SGDLS and CDR2 YYNGEE. V dropped 2 bases and J dropped 6 bases, with 14 bases sitting between them. The CDR3 region is CASSVTSGAPGELFF. CDR3 in DNA: TGTGCCAGCAGCGTCACTTCGGGCGCTCCCGGGGAGCTGTTTTTT.

A word on this clone: Sequence at one end of the junction differs from germline and may be a read error. This chain links TRBV28 with TRBJ2-7; D possibly corresponds to TRBD1 (6 bases). CDR3 length equals 13 residues. CDR1 and CDR2 from the germline V gene are MDHEN and SYDVKM. The CDR3 sequence is CASSLIRGYGQYF. The CDR3 coding sequence is TGTGCCAGCAGTTTAATAAGGGGGTACGGGCAGTACTTC.

The chain carries TRBV6-5 and TRBJ1-5, with 9 bases that match TRBD1. CDR3 size: 14 residues. The trim removed 7 bases at V and 4 bases at J, leaving 5 bases unmatched. CDR1 MNHEY and CDR2 SVGAGI come from the germline V gene. The CDR3 is CASKRDRANQPQHF. The CDR3 nucleotides read TGTGCCAGCAAGAGGGACAGGGCAAATCAGCCCCAGCATTTT.

The DNA for the CDR3 is TGTGCCAGCTCACCCTCTAGCCCCTCCCCGGGCACCTACAATGAGCAGTTCTTC. This codes for CASSPSSPSPGTYNEQFF. The rearrangement uses TRBV18 and TRBJ2-1; TRBD2 might be the D (5 bases). CDR1 is KGHSH and CDR2 is LQKENI in the germline V gene. The V and J ends lost 3 bases and 2 bases respectively, with 20 bases between them. CDR3 length: 18 amino acids.

The chain links TRBV28 to TRBJ2-7; D gene uncertain. The CDR3 totals 14 residues. The V end lost 6 bases, the J end lost 6 bases, and 18 bases lay between the germline ends. Germline lookup yields CDR1 MDHEN and CDR2 SYDVKM. The CDR3 loop reads CASSRPSGTGEQYF. CDR3 sequence (DNA): TGTGCCAGCAGCCGCCCGAGTGGCACGGGCGAGCAGTACTTC.

The rearrangement joins TRBV6-5 to TRBJ1-6, with 9 bases fitting TRBD1. The V and J ends lost 6 bases and 6 bases, in that order; junction bases with no gene match: 6. The CDR3 covers 15 residues. Looked up from germline, CDR1 is MNHEY and CDR2 is SVGAGI. CDR3 sequence (DNA): TGTGCCAGCAGAGCCGGGACAGGGTTTAATTCACCCCTCCACTTT. This gives the protein CASRAGTGFNSPLHF.

V and J are TRBV19 and TRBJ2-3; TRBD1 matches at 7 bases. J was trimmed by 1 base and V by 10 bases; bases with no gene match: 8. CDR1 and CDR2 from the germline V gene are LNHDA and SQIVND (reference sequence). The CDR3 totals 14 residues. The CDR3 is CATRRGTGTDTQYF. The CDR3 DNA sequence: TGTGCCACCCGCAGGGGGACAGGCACAGATACGCAGTATTTT. Filled out from reference TRBV19 and TRBJ2-3, the complete variable domain reads DGGITQSPKYLFRKEGQNVTLSCEQNLNHDAMYWYRQDPGQGLRLIYYSQIVNDFQKGDIAEGYSVSREKKESFPLTVTSAQKNPTAFYLCATRRGTGTDTQYFGPGTRLTVL.

This chain links TRBV10-3 with TRBJ2-3, with TRBD2 matching over 13 bases. Germline lookup yields CDR1 ENHRY and CDR2 SYGVKD. Germline trimming cut 2 bases from V and 0 bases from J; bases unmatched to any gene: 5. The CDR3 consists of 18 residues. The CDR3 nucleotides are TGTGCCATCAGTGAGGGGACTAGCGGGGTTACTAGCACAGATACGCAGTATTTT. The encoded protein is CAISEGTSGVTSTDTQYF.